This T cell receptor (beta chain) was captured in a study of T-cell reconstitution after alpha-beta-depleted transplantation in children. Unique molecular identifiers were built into the TCRbeta library. TCRdb independently ran MiXCR on the PCR reads; one entry per CDR3 protein. The data hold 250,000 to 400,000 distinct CDR3 sequences, with 23% observed a single time. V lost 0 bases and J lost 7; bases outside the gene matches: 15. This CDR3 spans 17 amino acids. The germline gives CDR1 SGHRS, CDR2 YFSETQ. The sequencing here drew on PBMCs, mostly from graft donor cells, taken 180 days after TCRalphabeta/CD19-depleted stem cell transplant. The gene calls are TRBV5-1 and TRBJ1-2; TRBD1 matches at 7 bases. The source is a male patient under 18 who had a stem cell transplant for acute lymphoblastic leukemia, so the T cells may come from the graft donor. CDR3 in amino acids: CASSLAPRDRVYGGYTF. In nucleotides, the CDR3 is TGCGCCAGCAGCTTGGCTCCCAGGGACAGAGTATATGGTGGCTACACCTTC.